This T cell receptor beta chain was captured in a study of CD8+CD57+ T cells in acquired aplastic anemia. Patients who underwent sequencing had shown CD8+CD57+ cell expansion by flow cytometry. V shed 5 bases and J shed 4 bases, with 6 bases lying between them. The CDR3 spans 13 residues. Germline values: CDR1 SEHNR, CDR2 FQNEAQ (reference sequence). The template for TCR beta VDJ and CDR3 sequence profiling was genomic DNA. TCRdb fed the reads into MiXCR, producing one record per CDR3 protein. This table holds 160,000 or so distinct CDR3 sequences, around half found once. The receptor comes from a human donor with aplastic anemia. The chain has TRBV7-9 and TRBJ2-6; D call uncertain. Input material: sorted CD4+, CD8+, or CD8+CD57+ T cells (not recorded which) from PBMCs. CDR3 region: CASSREGANVLTF. The CDR3 DNA reads as TGTGCCAGCAGCAGGGAAGGGGCCAACGTCCTGACTTTC.